This T cell receptor beta chain was found in a study of Graves' ophthalmopathy and Graves' hyperthyroidism. Whole-study findings and limits: Using 13 signatures, a model distinguished ophthalmopathy from stable hyperthyroidism, reaching about 85% sensitivity and 81.08% specificity.

The V and J ends lost 2 bases and 5 bases, in that order; junction bases with no gene match: 4. The CDR3 runs 15 residues. The germline V gene has CDR1 MNHEY and CDR2 SVGAGI. This clonotype was counted at least ten times. Its specificity is not known. RNA transcripts were the source from which TCR beta CDR3 regions were amplified. After a first-round RT-PCR with HTBI primers, a second-round multiplex PCR was run. TCRdb processed the multiplex PCR reads anew with MiXCR; each CDR3 protein has one entry. The repertoire holds almost 400,000 distinct CDR3 sequences, with around 16% as singletons. Those donors who had ophthalmopathy presented with moderate-to-severe activity, a CAS of ≥3, a NOSPECS of ≥4 and a duration under 3 months.

The TCR was taken from a woman aged 18 to 35 with Graves' ophthalmopathy. What was sequenced was peripheral blood. The chain carries TRBV6-5 and TRBJ1-1, with 11 bases aligning to TRBD1. In DNA, the CDR3 is TGTGCCAGCAGTTACCCCGGGACAGGGGGGACTGAAGCTTTCTTT. Its translation: CASSYPGTGGTEAFF.